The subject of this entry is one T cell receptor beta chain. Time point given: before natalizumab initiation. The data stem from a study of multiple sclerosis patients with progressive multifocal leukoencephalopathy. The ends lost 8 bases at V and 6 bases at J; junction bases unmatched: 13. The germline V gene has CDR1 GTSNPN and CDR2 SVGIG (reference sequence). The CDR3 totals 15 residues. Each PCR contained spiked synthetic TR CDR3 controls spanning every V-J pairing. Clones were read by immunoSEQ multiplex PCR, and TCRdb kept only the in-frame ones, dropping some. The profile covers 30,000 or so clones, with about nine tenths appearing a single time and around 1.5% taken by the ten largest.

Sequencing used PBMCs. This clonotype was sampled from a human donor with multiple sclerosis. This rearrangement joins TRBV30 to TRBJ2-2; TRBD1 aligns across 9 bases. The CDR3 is CARTRGRQGAGELFF. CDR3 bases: TGTGCCCGTACGCGGGGCCGACAGGGGGCCGGGGAGCTGTTTTTT.